The 13 T cell receptor beta chains listed next were all sequenced from one sample in a study of T cells in Graves' hyperthyroidism and ophthalmopathy. TCR beta CDR3 sequences were amplified from RNA transcripts. First-round RT-PCR targeting the TCR CDR3 was performed with the HTBI primer set. MiXCR was run by TCRdb on the multiplex PCR reads, yielding one entry per CDR3 protein. The sample shows 500,000 to 600,000 distinct CDR3 sequences, over 15% of them seen only once. Sequencing was performed on blood. All receptors come from a woman under 30 with Graves' hyperthyroidism.

As for this clonotype: Being one base from a much bigger clone, this may be a read error. The genes are TRBV20-1 and TRBJ2-1, with 11 bases lining up with TRBD2. Trimming cost V 3 bases and J 3 bases; bases outside gene matches: 7. Per germline, CDR1 DFQATT and CDR2 SNEGSKA (reference sequence). The CDR3 consists of 16 residues. CDR3 sequence (DNA): TGCAGTGCTAGTGGCGCGACTAGCGGGATCTACAATGAGCAGTTCTTC. It codes for CSASGATSGIYNEQFF.

The chain recombines TRBV12-3 or TRBV12-4 with TRBJ1-2; weak D call: TRBD1 (5 bases). V was cut by 6 bases and J by 4 bases, with 15 bases left in between. The CDR3 is 14 amino acids. The CDR3 nucleotides are TGTGCCAGCAGCCCTGTCGGGGGGAGCTATGGCTACACCTTC. This translates into CASSPVGGSYGYTF.

This clonotype has ten or more counts. The CDR3 loop reads CASRSGTGIYEQYF. CDR3 coding DNA: TGTGCCAGCAGATCCGGGACAGGGATCTACGAGCAGTACTTC. The chain carries TRBV28 and TRBJ2-7; 9 bases align to TRBD1. The CDR3 has 14 amino acids. Trimming cost V 6 bases and J 3 bases; bases outside gene matches: 6. Germline CDR1 is MDHEN and CDR2 is SYDVKM.

This clonotype was detected a few times. The genes are TRBV6-1 and TRBJ2-7, with TRBD1 matching 10 bases. Germline V lookup: CDR1 MNHNS, CDR2 SASEGT. The J segment lost 5 bases and the V segment lost 5 bases, leaving 6 bases of the junction unmatched. This CDR3 comprises 14 residues. This chain's CDR3 is CASSHRDRGHEQYF. For the CDR3, the DNA is TGTGCCAGCAGTCACCGGGACAGGGGCCACGAGCAGTACTTC.

This clonotype was seen at least ten times. J is TRBJ2-1 and V is TRBV20-1; D is possibly TRBD2 (6 bases). The CDR3 covers 15 residues. Trimming stripped 1 base from V and 1 base from J, with 11 bases between. Germline V gene sequence: CDR1 DFQATT, CDR2 SNEGSKA (reference sequence). CDR3 nucleotide sequence: TGCAGTGCTAGAGGCTATAGCGGATCCTACAATGAGCAGTTCTTC. Translated, it gives CSARGYSGSYNEQFF.

Worth noting for this clonotype: A junction end diverges from the germline sequence, so it may reflect a read error. The chain employs TRBV2 and TRBJ1-6; D ambiguous. The V gene's germline CDR1 is SNHLY and CDR2 FYNNEI. The CDR3 runs to 18 residues. The chain's CDR3 is CASSFDPGYSPYNPPLHF. The CDR3 DNA sequence: TGTGCCAGCAGTTTCGATCCGGGATACAGCCCCTATAATCCACCCCTCCACTTT.

This clonotype was seen only a few times. The CDR3 spells CATSRHRTASTDTQYF. CDR3 DNA sequence: TGTGCCACCAGCAGACACCGGACAGCTAGCACAGATACGCAGTATTTT. The rearrangement uses TRBV15 and TRBJ2-3, with D possibly matching TRBD1 (6 bases). Trimming left V 2 bases short and J 0 bases short, with 12 bases between. CDR3 size: 16 residues. CDR1 LNHNV and CDR2 YYDKDF come from the germline V gene (reference sequence).

This chain uses TRBV10-3 with TRBJ1-2, with D tentatively TRBD1 (6 bases). From germline, CDR1 is ENHRY and CDR2 SYGVKD. The CDR3 totals 13 residues. The V and J ends lost 8 bases and 7 bases respectively, with 17 bases between them. DNA of the CDR3: TGTGCCATCGCCCTCCTGGAGGGGGGTGGCTACACCTTC. Its translation is CAIALLEGGGYTF.

This clonotype has a handful of counts. The rearrangement uses TRBV3-1 and TRBJ2-7, with D uncertain. Germline V gene lookup returns CDR1 LGHDT and CDR2 YNNKEL (reference sequence). Trimming pared 5 bases from V and 5 bases from J, leaving 19 bases between. This CDR3 spans 15 amino acids. In DNA form, the CDR3 reads TGTGCCAGCAGCGTAGAGCCCAGTAGCTTGCACGAGCAGTACTTC. Translating gives CASSVEPSSLHEQYF.

This clonotype appeared many times. The rearrangement links TRBV6-1 to TRBJ1-1; D gene uncertain. Per the germline V gene, CDR1 is MNHNS and CDR2 is SASEGT. Deletions cut 2 bases from V and 1 base from J, with 11 bases between. The length of the CDR3 is 15 residues. This CDR3 reads CASSEPTVGNTEAFF. In DNA, the CDR3 is TGTGCCAGCAGTGAACCGACGGTGGGGAACACTGAAGCTTTCTTT.

Worth noting for this clonotype: A much larger clone differs from this one at a single base, so this may be a read error. V gene TRBV7-2 combines with J gene TRBJ2-7, with 13 bases matching TRBD2. This CDR3 contains 15 residues. Per the germline V gene, CDR1 is SGHTA and CDR2 is FQGNSA. V shed 6 bases, J shed 7 bases, and the junction held 9 bases outside the gene matches. DNA of the CDR3: TGTGCCAGCAGACACGGACTAGCGGGGGTCGGTGAGCAGTACTTC. It encodes CASRHGLAGVGEQYF. Drawing the rest from reference TRBV7-2 and TRBJ2-7, the complete variable domain is GAGVSQSPSNKVTEKGKDVELRCDPISGHTALYWYRQSLGQGLEFLIYFQGNSAPDKSGLPSDRFSAERTGGSVSTLTIQRTQQEDSAVYLCASRHGLAGVGEQYFGPGTRLTVT.

In its sample, this clonotype was seen many times. Here the CDR3 DNA reads TGTGCCAGCAGCTTAGGCGGCGGGGATGAGCAGTTCTTC. It specifies CASSLGGGDEQFF. The chain joins TRBV7-3 to TRBJ2-1, with D perhaps TRBD2 (6 bases). The CDR3 has 13 amino acids. Germline V gives CDR1 SGHTA, CDR2 FQGTGA. V lost 2 bases to trimming and J lost 8 bases, with 10 bases between them. Drawing the rest from reference TRBV7-3 and TRBJ2-1, the complete variable domain is GAGVSQTPSNKVTEKGKYVELRCDPISGHTALYWYRQSLGQGPEFLIYFQGTGAADDSGLPNDRFFAVRPEGSVSTLKIQRTERGDSAVYLCASSLGGGDEQFFGPGTRLTVL.

The table lists this clonotype with a few counts. The chain combines TRBV5-1 with TRBJ1-4, with D perhaps matching TRBD1 (6 bases). Germline CDR1 SGHRS, CDR2 YFSETQ. This CDR3 spans 16 amino acids. Trimming shortened V by 0 bases and J by 0 bases, and 9 bases separated the two germline ends. CDR3 nucleotide sequence: TGCGCCAGCAGCTTGGCAGACAGGTCAACTAATGAAAAACTGTTTTTT. It encodes CASSLADRSTNEKLFF. The full variable domain, in which reference TRBV5-1 and TRBJ1-4 provide the parts outside the CDR3, is KAGVTQTPRYLIKTRGQQVTLSCSPISGHRSVSWYQQTPGQGLQFLFEYFSETQRNKGNFPGRFSGRQFSNSRSEMNVSTLELGDSALYLCASSLADRSTNEKLFFGSGTQLSVL.